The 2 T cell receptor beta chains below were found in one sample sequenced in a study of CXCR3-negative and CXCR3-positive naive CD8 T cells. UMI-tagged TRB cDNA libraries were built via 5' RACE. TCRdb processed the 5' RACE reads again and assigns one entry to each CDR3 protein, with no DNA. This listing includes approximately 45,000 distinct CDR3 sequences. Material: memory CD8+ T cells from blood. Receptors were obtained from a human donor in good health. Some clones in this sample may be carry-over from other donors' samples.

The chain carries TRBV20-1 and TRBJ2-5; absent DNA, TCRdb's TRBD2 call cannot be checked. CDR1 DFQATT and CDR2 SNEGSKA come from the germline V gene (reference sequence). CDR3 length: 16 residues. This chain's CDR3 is CSARGDGQLFQETQYF.

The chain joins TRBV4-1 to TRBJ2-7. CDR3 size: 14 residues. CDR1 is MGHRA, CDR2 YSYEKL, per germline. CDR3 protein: CASSQAPYSYEQYF.